Listed below are T cell receptor beta chains from one sample, sequenced in a study of response to subunit inactivated influenza vaccine. One entry per CDR3 protein, called by TCRdb with MiXCR from the RT-PCR reads. The table lists about 180,000 distinct CDR3 sequences, about 9% of them singletons. This material consisted of non-naive T cells sorted from PBMCs, taken on the day of vaccination. The receptors derive from a man aged 45 to 65 who received an inactivated influenza vaccine. Both conserved end residues are part of each CDR3.

CDR3aa	v_gene	j_gene
CSASVGDQPQHF	TRBV20-1	TRBJ1-5
CATTGGDTQYF	TRBV10-3	TRBJ2-3
CASSLRQTYQETQYF	TRBV11-2	TRBJ2-5
CASSPWMREGRNIQYF	TRBV18	TRBJ2-4
CSARTPGQGAWETQYF	TRBV20-1	TRBJ2-5
CASSPRFGGGPNTEAFF	TRBV7-2	TRBJ1-1
CASTIGGGIIFSPLHF	TRBV28	TRBJ1-6
CASSQEGQRGTDTQYF	TRBV4-2	TRBJ2-3
CASDRTGRWTEAFF	TRBV6-1	TRBJ1-1
CASSFRGLLNTEAFF	TRBV12-3/TRBV12-4	TRBJ1-1
CASSPGFDQPQHF	TRBV18	TRBJ1-5
CSARQPGGRANEQFF	TRBV20-1	TRBJ2-1
CASRGRGQGGRYGYTF	TRBV28	TRBJ1-2
CASSLEQEDNEQFF	TRBV7-9	TRBJ2-1
CASSLGAGRDYGYTF	TRBV5-1	TRBJ1-2
CASSSRTGAATDTQYF	TRBV5-1	TRBJ2-3
CASSPPGQGATEAFF	TRBV10-2	TRBJ1-1
CASSSRTGLAGITNTGELFF	TRBV12-3/TRBV12-4	TRBJ2-2
CASSLRLAGGIRRETQYF	TRBV11-2	TRBJ2-5
CSASSPAEQYF	TRBV20-1	TRBJ2-7
CASSLSREFNLLPNTGELFF	TRBV12-3/TRBV12-4	TRBJ2-2
CASSLGKPISNTEAFF	TRBV7-2	TRBJ1-1
CAWTSRNTGELFF	TRBV30	TRBJ2-2
CSVGESGYNEQFF	TRBV29-1	TRBJ2-1
CASSDSGGERQAFF	TRBV6-5	TRBJ1-1
CASSEWAMNTEAFF	TRBV10-2	TRBJ1-1
CASRAIERRELFF	TRBV6-1	TRBJ2-2
CASCSQTGWDTQYF	TRBV27	TRBJ2-3
CASSLLAGGIANPSSYNEQFF	TRBV11-2	TRBJ2-1
CASSLIPGTYEQYF	TRBV5-1	TRBJ2-7
CASSPSLAGGQETQYF	TRBV7-9	TRBJ2-5
CASSSWGTGGQETQYF	TRBV28	TRBJ2-5
CASSSSLAGSSYEQYF	TRBV6-5	TRBJ2-7
CASSSSETGENEKLFF	TRBV5-6	TRBJ1-4
CASSLIPSREGTYEQYF	TRBV5-5	TRBJ2-7
CAISDTSGTGELFF	TRBV10-3	TRBJ2-2
CASSPPTANALF	TRBV28	TRBJ2-1
CASRDRVYEQYF	TRBV27	TRBJ2-7
CASSSDGHEKLFF	TRBV11-2	TRBJ1-4
CASSLGTSGREQYF	TRBV5-5	TRBJ2-7
CASSYTQYEQYF	TRBV11-2	TRBJ2-7